The 20 T cell receptor beta chains below all came from one sample that was sequenced in a study of T cell responses to AZD1222 COVID-19 vaccine (dated by TCRdb to the early 2020s). The protocol used for the library was the immunoSEQ multiplex PCR assay. In its TCRdb copy, this immuneACCESS table keeps in-frame sequences only and misses some clones. Where compared with another copy, unresolved V genes explain less than half of these, and the others have no known cause. This sample is represented by around 110,000 clones; roughly nine tenths of them were singletons. The top ten hold around 5% of the sample. The sample's time point label, in plain terms: about 28 days (+/-7) after the second vaccine dose. The sequences come from peripheral blood, collected 28 days after the second AZD1222 dose. The receptors stem from an adult who received the AZD1222 COVID-19 vaccine.

In this sample, this clone turned up once. V gene TRBV5-1 combines with J gene TRBJ1-2, with unresolved D. Trimming removed 0 bases from V and 5 bases from J, with 5 bases in between. The CDR3 consists of 12 residues. CDR1 and CDR2 (germline): SGHRS, YFSETQ. CDR3 DNA: TGCGCCAGCAGCTTGGCAGATTATGGCTACACCTTC. Amino acids: CASSLADYGYTF.

The V call is TRBV10-3, the J call TRBJ2-1; D not certain. The CDR3 length is 12 residues. Looked up from germline, CDR1 is ENHRY and CDR2 is SYGVKD. V was clipped by 2 bases and J by 7 bases, with 6 bases between them. Here the CDR3 DNA reads TGTGCCATCAGTGAGGGGTTGAATGAGCAGTTCTTC. Protein sequence: CAISEGLNEQFF.

The chain joins TRBV18 to TRBJ1-1, with 7 bases that match TRBD1. The CDR3 contains 15 residues. Per germline, CDR1 KGHSH and CDR2 LQKENI. After removal of 2 bases from V and 1 base from J, the junction contained 4 bases not matched to a gene. For the CDR3, the DNA is TGTGCCAGCTCACCAGCCCGGACAGGGAACACTGAAGCTTTCTTT. Translated: CASSPARTGNTEAFF.

The chain combines TRBV30 with TRBJ2-2; no clear D. Germline V gene lookup returns CDR1 GTSNPN and CDR2 SVGIG (reference sequence). Trimming stripped 4 bases from V and 0 bases from J, with 9 bases between. The CDR3 is 14 residues long. The CDR3 spells CAWTGSANTGELFF. CDR3 coding DNA: TGTGCCTGGACTGGCAGCGCGAACACCGGGGAGCTGTTTTTT.

This sequence joins TRBV19 and TRBJ2-2, with D perhaps TRBD1 (6 bases). Germline V CDR1 and CDR2: LNHDA, SQIVND (reference sequence). Trimming stripped 6 bases from V and 3 bases from J, with 11 bases between. The CDR3 consists of 14 residues. The DNA of the CDR3 is TGTGCCAGTAGCCAGGGGTCTTACACCGGGGAGCTGTTTTTT. Its protein product is CASSQGSYTGELFF.

This sequence joins TRBV27 and TRBJ2-7; possible D gene TRBD2, 6 bases. CDR1 is MNHEY and CDR2 is SMNVEV in the germline V gene (reference sequence). This CDR3 is built from 14 residues. V was shortened by 6 bases and J by 2 bases, with 14 bases between the two germline ends. The DNA of the CDR3 is TGTGCCAGCAGCCTGACTAGTAGGGCCTACGAGCAGTACTTC. Translating gives CASSLTSRAYEQYF.

As to this clone: Other nucleotide sequences from this sample produce the same CDR3. The chain carries TRBV4-3 and TRBJ1-5; D uncertain. The ends were cut back, 1 base at V and 4 bases at J, with 5 bases in the middle. The CDR3 has 13 amino acids. Per the germline V gene, CDR1 is LGHNA and CDR2 is YSLEER. CDR3 region: CASSQGTNQPQHF. In DNA form, the CDR3 reads TGCGCCAGCAGCCAAGGTACGAATCAGCCCCAGCATTTT.

J is TRBJ1-4 and V is TRBV5-6; TRBD1 matches at 7 bases. The CDR3 spans 18 residues. The J segment lost 6 bases and the V segment lost 0 bases, leaving 14 bases of the junction unmatched. Germline V gene sequence: CDR1 SGHDT, CDR2 YYEEEE. This chain's CDR3 is CASSLAWQGGPRDEKLFF. In nucleotides, the CDR3 is TGTGCCAGCAGCTTGGCGTGGCAGGGGGGCCCGCGGGATGAAAAACTGTTTTTT. The variable domain in full, completed from reference TRBV5-6 and TRBJ1-4, reads DAGVTQSPTHLIKTRGQQVTLRCSPKSGHDTVSWYQQALGQGPQFIFQYYEEEERQRGNFPDRFSGHQFPNYSSELNVNALLLGDSALYLCASSLAWQGGPRDEKLFFGSGTQLSVL.

The chain joins TRBV12-3 or TRBV12-4 to TRBJ1-6, with unresolved D. This CDR3 has 12 residues. V was cut by 1 base and J by 8 bases, with 3 bases left in between. The CDR3 loop is CASSLVHSPLHF. The CDR3 DNA sequence: TGTGCCAGCAGTTTAGTCCATTCACCCCTCCACTTT.

This clone was counted a few times. This rearrangement joins TRBV12-3 or TRBV12-4 to TRBJ1-5; D ambiguous. The V and J ends lost 5 bases and 11 bases respectively, with 13 bases between them. There are 12 residues in the CDR3. The CDR3 bases are TGTGCCAGCAGTCCCGGTTCCCCTTCCCAGCATTTT. Its translation: CASSPGSPSQHF.

The chain recombines TRBV7-6 with TRBJ2-3; 8 bases line up with TRBD2. V was pared by 2 bases and J by 7 bases, with 11 bases of the junction left unmatched. The CDR3 covers 16 residues. In germline, CDR1 is SGHVS, CDR2 FNYEAQ. CDR3 sequence: CASSLPRGGGQNTQYF. CDR3 nucleotide sequence: TGTGCCAGCAGCTTACCCCGTGGCGGGGGGCAAAATACGCAGTATTTT.

This clone was detected a few times. The V gene is TRBV7-6, the J gene TRBJ1-1; D uncertain. The CDR3 is 17 residues long. The V end was cut by 2 bases, the J end by 4 bases, with 20 bases between. The germline V gene encodes CDR1 SGHVS and CDR2 FNYEAQ. CDR3 sequence (DNA): TGTGCCAGCAGCTTATTTTCTAAGAGAGTGTGGAGCACTGAAGCTTTCTTT. Its translation is CASSLFSKRVWSTEAFF.

This clone came up once. J is TRBJ1-2 and V is TRBV18, with 7 bases matching TRBD1. CDR1 and CDR2 from the germline V gene are KGHSH and LQKENI. J lost 4 bases, V lost 2 bases, and 1 base had no gene match. This CDR3 contains 13 residues. The CDR3 coding sequence is TGTGCCAGCTCACCAAGGGACAGCTATGGCTACACCTTC. Its translation: CASSPRDSYGYTF.

The J gene is TRBJ1-1, the V gene TRBV23-1; D gene uncertain. TRBV23-1 is marked as an open reading frame, function uncertain. CDR3 length equals 15 residues. V shed 0 bases and J shed 1 base, with 9 bases lying between them. The CDR3 here is CASSQSRRQNTEAFF. Written as DNA, the CDR3 is TGCGCCAGCAGTCAATCGAGGCGGCAGAACACTGAAGCTTTCTTT.

The V call is TRBV2, the J call TRBJ1-5, with D uncertain. Trimming stripped 3 bases from V and 4 bases from J, with 4 bases between. Germline V gene data show CDR1 as SNHLY and CDR2 as FYNNEI. The CDR3 is made up of 12 amino acids. The CDR3 is CASSEQNQPQHF. CDR3 DNA: TGTGCCAGCAGTGAGCAGAATCAGCCCCAGCATTTT.

The J gene is TRBJ2-7, the V gene TRBV5-1; 9 bases are shared with TRBD2. Germline values: CDR1 SGHRS, CDR2 YFSETQ. V lost 4 bases and J lost 0; bases outside the gene matches: 11. The CDR3 is made up of 17 amino acids. DNA of the CDR3: TGCGCCAGCAGCGATTTAGCGGGGGCCACCTTCTCCTACGAGCAGTACTTC. Residues: CASSDLAGATFSYEQYF.

The chain is built from TRBV19 and TRBJ2-7; the D is unclear. Between the trimmed V and J ends, which lost 2 bases and 6 bases, there was a span of 11 bases. The CDR3 runs to 13 residues. CDR1 LNHDA and CDR2 SQIVND come from the germline V gene (reference sequence). CDR3 nucleotides: TGTGCCAGTAGTATAATGGGGTCCGGCGAGCAGTACTTC. This sequence encodes CASSIMGSGEQYF.

This clone came up once. The chain recombines TRBV5-1 with TRBJ1-2, with 8 positions matching TRBD1. The germline CDR1 and CDR2 sequences are SGHRS and YFSETQ. V was pared by 4 bases and J by 7 bases, with 9 bases of the junction left unmatched. This CDR3 comprises 14 residues. The CDR3 DNA reads TGCGCCAGCAGCATGCGACAGGGGAGTAGTGGCTACACCTTC. As protein: CASSMRQGSSGYTF.

This chain connects TRBV6-4 to TRBJ2-5; D tentatively fits TRBD1 or TRBD2 (6 bases each). The CDR3 covers 13 residues. V was shortened by 8 bases and J by 7 bases, with 17 bases between the two germline ends. CDR1 is MRHNA, CDR2 SNTAGT, per germline. The CDR3 DNA sequence: TGTGCCAGCGCGGCAGCGGAGGGGGGGACCCAGTACTTC. Its translation is CASAAAEGGTQYF.

The rearrangement links TRBV6-2 or TRBV6-3 to TRBJ2-1; D may be TRBD1 (5 bases). Trimming shortened V by 2 bases and J by 0 bases, and 14 bases separated the two germline ends. This CDR3 is built from 17 residues. In germline, CDR1 is MNHEY, CDR2 SVGEGT. DNA of the CDR3: TGTGCCAGCAGTTACCCTAATCAGGGTAGCTCCTACAATGAGCAGTTCTTC. It encodes CASSYPNQGSSYNEQFF.